This T cell receptor (beta chain) was documented in a study of blood T cell repertoires in COVID-19. Study at large: Acute and convalescent COVID-19 specimens originated in the United States, Italy and Spain. The cDNA or gDNA used as material had been derived from T cells, B-cell-depleted T cells, or PBMCs.

V lost 1 base and J lost 5; bases outside the gene matches: 1. The germline V gene has CDR1 SNHLY and CDR2 FYNNEI. The CDR3 has 13 amino acids. In Seattle, patients joined the study during active infection and were tracked longitudinally. In the original workflow: Reference gene primer amplification gave nucleated cell count estimates. Clones were sequenced by immunoSEQ multiplex PCR, and TCRdb holds only the in-frame ones, with some missing. The D gene and trimming were derived from the DNA, and the V and J assignments and clone size from that table. This table holds 350,000 to 450,000 clones, over 75% found once.

The sample taken for sequencing was peripheral blood. The clonotype was recovered from a woman in her thirties or forties with COVID-19, enrolled during active disease. The chain is built from TRBV2 and TRBJ2-5, with TRBD2 matching over 7 bases. CDR3 in amino acids: CASSEVGGETQYF. The CDR3 DNA follows: TGTGCCAGCAGTGAAGTGGGGGGGGAGACCCAGTACTTC.